Shown below are 21 T cell receptor beta chains from a single sample sequenced in a study of blood T cell repertoires in COVID-19. TCRdb keeps only in-frame clones here, not all; method: immunoSEQ multiplex PCR. The table has more than 200,000 clones, around nine tenths seen once; the top ten hold 3.5% to 5%. What was sequenced was PBMCs or T cells enriched from blood (not recorded which). All receptors come from a woman in her twenties or thirties who had recovered from COVID-19.

V usage is TRBV5-4 and J usage is TRBJ2-1; 11 nucleotides align to TRBD2. V lost 0 bases, J lost 3 bases, and 5 bases stayed unmatched. Germline loops: CDR1 SGHNT, CDR2 YYREEE (reference sequence). The CDR3 has 17 amino acids. CDR3 loop: CASSLGLAGTHYNEQFF. CDR3 DNA: TGTGCCAGCAGCTTGGGACTAGCGGGGACTCACTACAATGAGCAGTTCTTC.

The chain has TRBV20-1 and TRBJ2-7; TRBD2 agrees at 7 bases. Trimming cost V 3 bases and J 5 bases; bases outside gene matches: 13. The germline gives CDR1 DFQATT, CDR2 SNEGSKA (reference sequence). There are 15 residues in the CDR3. The chain's CDR3 is CSASVVAGRADEQYF. CDR3 nucleotides: TGCAGTGCTAGTGTTGTCGCGGGGAGGGCCGACGAGCAGTACTTC.

The rearrangement joins TRBV27 to TRBJ2-1; maybe TRBD2 (6 bases). This CDR3 has 19 residues. Between the trimmed V and J ends, which lost 4 bases and 7 bases, there was a span of 29 bases. Looked up from germline, CDR1 is MNHEY and CDR2 is SMNVEV (reference sequence). CDR3 protein: CASSSPGTDEFRKRNEQFF. CDR3 in DNA: TGTGCCAGCAGTTCCCCCGGGACTGATGAGTTTCGGAAGAGGAATGAGCAGTTCTTC.

V gene TRBV29-1 combines with J gene TRBJ1-2; the D is unclear. Between the trimmed V and J ends, which lost 0 bases and 7 bases, there was a span of 15 bases. Germline V gives CDR1 SQVTM, CDR2 ANQGSEA. This CDR3 is built from 14 residues. The CDR3 sequence: CSVEDLWPGGGYTF. The CDR3 DNA reads as TGCAGCGTTGAAGATCTCTGGCCCGGCGGTGGCTACACCTTC.

The V call is TRBV4-3, the J call TRBJ1-3; D not certain. Trimming took 0 bases from V and 0 from J, leaving 9 bases between them. The germline gives CDR1 LGHNA, CDR2 YSLEER. This CDR3 is 16 amino acids long. The CDR3 DNA reads as TGCGCCAGCAGCCAAGATCGTGGCAGCTCTGGAAACACCATATATTTT. It codes for CASSQDRGSSGNTIYF.

The CDR3 sequence: CASSWDSRQGEQYF. CDR3 DNA: TGTGCCAGCAGTTGGGACAGCCGACAAGGGGAGCAGTACTTC. This sequence joins TRBV27 and TRBJ2-7; 7 positions match TRBD1. The CDR3 consists of 14 residues. Germline CDR1 MNHEY, CDR2 SMNVEV (reference sequence). The J segment lost 7 bases and the V segment lost 4 bases, leaving 10 bases of the junction unmatched.

CDR3 coding DNA: TGTGCCAGAAGCTTCTGCGGGCCAGTTAGTGGCTACACCTTC. It yields the protein CARSFCGPVSGYTF. The chain combines TRBV7-5 with TRBJ1-2. TRBV7-5 is classified as a pseudogene. The length of the CDR3 is 14 residues.

The chain links TRBV5-6 to TRBJ1-6; TRBD1 matches at 9 bases. J lost 11 bases, V lost 3 bases, and 9 bases had no gene match. This CDR3 is built from 15 residues. CDR1 SGHDT and CDR2 YYEEEE come from the germline V gene. The CDR3 loop reads CASSWGQGNRPPLHF. The CDR3 DNA is TGTGCCAGCAGCTGGGGACAGGGCAATAGGCCACCCCTCCACTTT.

Here the CDR3 reads CASKPGGLRSGNTIYF. The DNA of the CDR3 is TGTGCCAGCAAACCAGGGGGCTTAAGGTCTGGAAACACCATATATTTT. The genes are TRBV28 and TRBJ1-3; 8 nucleotides align to TRBD1. CDR1 is MDHEN and CDR2 is SYDVKM in the germline V gene. The CDR3 has 16 residues. J gave up 1 base and V 7 bases, and 9 bases lay outside the gene matches. Together with reference TRBV28 and TRBJ1-3, the CDR3 gives the full variable domain: DVKVTQSSRYLVKRTGEKVFLECVQDMDHENMFWYRQDPGLGLRLIYFSYDVKMKEKGDIPEGYSVSREKKERFSLILESASTNQTSMYLCASKPGGLRSGNTIYFGEGSWLTVV.

The rearrangement links TRBV28 to TRBJ1-1, with D maybe TRBD1 (6 bases). Germline CDR1 MDHEN, CDR2 SYDVKM. V was clipped by 3 bases and J by 5 bases, with 16 bases between them. This CDR3 has 15 amino acids. CDR3: CASSFLEGGRTEAFF. For the CDR3, the DNA is TGTGCCAGCAGTTTTCTCGAAGGGGGTAGGACTGAAGCTTTCTTT.

The chain has TRBV29-1 and TRBJ2-5, with 7 bases identical to TRBD1. This CDR3 has 15 amino acids. The J segment lost 2 bases and the V segment lost 6 bases, leaving 12 bases of the junction unmatched. From germline, CDR1 is SQVTM and CDR2 ANQGSEA. The CDR3 DNA follows: TGCAGCGTGCGAAAGGGGACAGACAGTCAAGAGACCCAGTACTTC. Translation gives CSVRKGTDSQETQYF.

The chain is built from TRBV19 and TRBJ2-1; D not resolved. Trimming took off 7 bases at V and 10 bases at J, with 17 bases between the two ends. CDR3 length equals 13 residues. Germline CDR1 is LNHDA and CDR2 is SQIVND (reference sequence). CDR3 protein: CASIGWANGEQFF. CDR3 nucleotide sequence: TGTGCCAGTATAGGCTGGGCGAATGGGGAGCAGTTCTTC.

This chain joins TRBV28 and TRBJ1-6; 7 positions match TRBD1. J was trimmed by 5 bases and V by 5 bases; bases with no gene match: 6. From germline, CDR1 is MDHEN and CDR2 SYDVKM. The CDR3 runs to 15 residues. This CDR3 is CASSPTGTNNSPLHF. The CDR3 DNA sequence: TGTGCCAGCAGTCCGACAGGGACGAATAATTCACCCCTCCACTTT.

This clone occurred once. J is TRBJ1-1 and V is TRBV18; 8 bases line up with TRBD1. V shed 8 bases and J 5 bases; nucleotides not matched to a gene: 10. Germline loops: CDR1 KGHSH, CDR2 LQKENI. CDR3 length: 14 amino acids. As DNA, the CDR3 is TGTGCCAGCGGGGTGTCAGGGGGCGGGACTGAAGCTTTCTTT. Translation gives CASGVSGGGTEAFF.

This clone occurred a few times. Other DNA sequences in this sample translate to the same CDR3. The CDR3 DNA sequence: TGTGCCAGTAGTTCGCAGGGGGGAACTGAAGCTTTCTTT. It specifies CASSSQGGTEAFF. V is TRBV19 and J is TRBJ1-1, with TRBD1 identical over 7 bases. The CDR3 loop spans 13 amino acids. V lost 5 bases to trimming and J lost 5 bases; unmatched junction nucleotides: 5. The germline V gene has CDR1 LNHDA and CDR2 SQIVND (reference sequence).

This clone has a single count. The V and J genes are TRBV18 and TRBJ1-2; unclear D gene. The CDR3 is 14 residues long. CDR1 is KGHSH and CDR2 is LQKENI in the germline V gene. Trimming took off 2 bases at V and 4 bases at J, with 11 bases between the two ends. The chain's CDR3 is CASSPEHSFYGYTF. The CDR3 bases are TGTGCCAGCTCACCAGAACATTCCTTCTATGGCTACACCTTC.

The J gene is TRBJ2-5, the V gene TRBV5-1; 9 bases are shared with TRBD1. With 7 bases clipped from V and 4 bases from J, the junction kept 11 bases outside the gene matches. The length of the CDR3 is 15 residues. CDR1 SGHRS and CDR2 YFSETQ come from the germline V gene. The CDR3 loop reads CASHPQGQGLETQYF. The CDR3 DNA follows: TGCGCCAGCCACCCTCAGGGACAGGGTTTAGAGACCCAGTACTTC.

DNA of the CDR3: TGTGCCGCAGCGCTGGGGAGTAGTTCAGATACGCAGTATTTT. Encoded protein: CAAALGSSSDTQYF. The J gene is TRBJ2-3, the V gene TRBV27; tentatively, D is TRBD2 (5 bases). CDR3 size: 14 residues. The ends were cut back, 11 bases at V and 4 bases at J, with 19 bases in the middle. The germline CDR1 and CDR2 sequences are MNHEY and SMNVEV (reference sequence).

This chain joins TRBV6-2 or TRBV6-3 and TRBJ2-3; 11 nucleotides match TRBD2. CDR1 is MNHEY and CDR2 is SVGEGT in the germline V gene. The CDR3 has 16 amino acids. J gave up 0 bases and V 4 bases, and 3 bases lay outside the gene matches. The CDR3 is CASSSWTSGSTDTQYF. The CDR3 DNA follows: TGTGCCAGCAGTTCCTGGACTAGCGGGAGCACAGATACGCAGTATTTT.

This sequence joins TRBV19 and TRBJ2-7; tentatively, D is TRBD2 (6 bases). CDR1 and CDR2 (germline): LNHDA, SQIVND (reference sequence). Trimming stripped 5 bases from V and 3 bases from J, with 17 bases between. The CDR3 spans 15 residues. DNA of the CDR3: TGTGCCAGTAGTTCCACCGGGACGGGACTCTACGAGCAGTACTTC. It yields the protein CASSSTGTGLYEQYF.

A single count supports this clone. This chain joins TRBV10-1 and TRBJ2-7; the match to TRBD1 covers 9 bases. This CDR3 is built from 14 residues. Looked up from germline, CDR1 is WNHNN and CDR2 is SYGVQD (reference sequence). The junction had 9 bases not matched to a gene; V was cut back by 8 bases and J by 4 bases. The CDR3 region has the DNA TGCGCCAGCTCTACCCCGGGACAGGGATACGAGCAGTACTTC. Protein: CASSTPGQGYEQYF.